This T cell receptor (beta chain) was sequenced during a study of blood T cell repertoires in COVID-19. Trimming cost V 4 bases and J 0 bases; bases outside gene matches: 7. Germline CDR1 and CDR2: KGHDR and SFDVKD. The CDR3 spans 18 residues. Profiled with immunoSEQ multiplex PCR; TCRdb holds only in-frame clones, not every one. This sample has about 320,000 clones, with 90% to 95% found just once. This chain joins TRBV24-1 and TRBJ2-3; TRBD2 matches at 12 bases. The sequence was collected from a woman in her 30s who had been exposed to COVID-19. The sequencing sample was made of PBMCs or T cells enriched from blood (not recorded which). CDR3 in DNA: TGTGCCACCAGTGACCCTATACTAGCGGGGGGTAGCACAGATACGCAGTATTTT. It yields the protein CATSDPILAGGSTDTQYF.